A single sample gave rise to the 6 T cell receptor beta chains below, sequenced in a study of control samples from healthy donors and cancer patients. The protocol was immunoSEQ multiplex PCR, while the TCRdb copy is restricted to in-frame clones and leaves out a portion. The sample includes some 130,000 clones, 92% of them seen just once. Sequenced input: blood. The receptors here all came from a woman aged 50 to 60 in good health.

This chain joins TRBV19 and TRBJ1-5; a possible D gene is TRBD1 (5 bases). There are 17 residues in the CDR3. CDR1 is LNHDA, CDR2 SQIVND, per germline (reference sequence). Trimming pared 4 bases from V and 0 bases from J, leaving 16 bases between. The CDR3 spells CASSSLGAGDSNQPQHF. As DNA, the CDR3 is TGTGCCAGTAGTAGCCTAGGGGCAGGTGATAGCAATCAGCCCCAGCATTTT.

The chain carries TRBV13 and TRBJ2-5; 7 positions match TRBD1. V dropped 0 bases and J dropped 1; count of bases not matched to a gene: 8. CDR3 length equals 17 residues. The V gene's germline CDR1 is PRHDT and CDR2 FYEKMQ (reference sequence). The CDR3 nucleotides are TGTGCCAGCAGCTTAGGGGACAGGCCACACACCCAAGAGACCCAGTACTTC. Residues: CASSLGDRPHTQETQYF. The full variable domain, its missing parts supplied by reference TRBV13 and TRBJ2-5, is AAGVIQSPRHLIKEKRETATLKCYPIPRHDTVYWYQQGPGQDPQFLISFYEKMQSDKGSIPDRFSAQQFSDYHSELNMSSLELGDSALYFCASSLGDRPHTQETQYFGPGTRLLVL.

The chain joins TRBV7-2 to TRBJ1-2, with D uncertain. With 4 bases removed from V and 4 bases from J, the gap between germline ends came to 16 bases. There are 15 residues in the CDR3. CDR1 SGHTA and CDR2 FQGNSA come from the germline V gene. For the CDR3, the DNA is TGTGCCAGCAGCTCCCGAGTCGGTGGCAGCTATGGCTACACCTTC. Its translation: CASSSRVGGSYGYTF. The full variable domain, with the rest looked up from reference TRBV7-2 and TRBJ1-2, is GAGVSQSPSNKVTEKGKDVELRCDPISGHTALYWYRQSLGQGLEFLIYFQGNSAPDKSGLPSDRFSAERTGGSVSTLTIQRTQQEDSAVYLCASSSRVGGSYGYTFGSGTRLTVV.

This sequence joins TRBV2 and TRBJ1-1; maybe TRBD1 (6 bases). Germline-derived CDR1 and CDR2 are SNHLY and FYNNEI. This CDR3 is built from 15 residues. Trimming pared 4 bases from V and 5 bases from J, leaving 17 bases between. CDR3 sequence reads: CASSGTGFRGTEAFF. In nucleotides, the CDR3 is TGTGCCAGCAGTGGTACAGGGTTTAGGGGAACTGAAGCTTTCTTT.

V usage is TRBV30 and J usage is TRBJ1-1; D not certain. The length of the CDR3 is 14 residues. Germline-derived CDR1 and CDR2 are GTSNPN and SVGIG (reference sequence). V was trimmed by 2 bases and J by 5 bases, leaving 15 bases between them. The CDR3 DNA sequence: TGTGCCTGGAGTTTGGGCAGCGCGGGAACTGAAGCTTTCTTT. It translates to CAWSLGSAGTEAFF.

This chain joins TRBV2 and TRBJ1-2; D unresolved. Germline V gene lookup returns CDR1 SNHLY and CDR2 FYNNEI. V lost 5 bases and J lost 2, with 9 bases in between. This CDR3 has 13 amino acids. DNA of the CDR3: TGTGCCAGCAGTTTACAGTGGAACTATGGCTACACCTTC. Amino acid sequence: CASSLQWNYGYTF.